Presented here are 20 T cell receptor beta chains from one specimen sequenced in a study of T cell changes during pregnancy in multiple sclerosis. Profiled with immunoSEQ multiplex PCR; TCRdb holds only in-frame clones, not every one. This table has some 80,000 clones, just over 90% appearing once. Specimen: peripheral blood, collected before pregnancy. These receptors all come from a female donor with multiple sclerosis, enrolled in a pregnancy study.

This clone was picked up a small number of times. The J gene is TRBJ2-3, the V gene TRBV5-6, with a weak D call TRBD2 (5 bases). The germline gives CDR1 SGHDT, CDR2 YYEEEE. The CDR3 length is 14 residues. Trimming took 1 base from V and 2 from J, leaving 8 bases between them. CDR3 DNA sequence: TGTGCCAGCAGCTTGCCTAGCTTCACAGATACGCAGTATTTT. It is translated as CASSLPSFTDTQYF.

CDR3 DNA sequence: TGTGCCAGCAGTTCAGGACAGCCCCATGCGAACACCGGGGAGCTGTTTTTT. Protein: CASSSGQPHANTGELFF. The genes are TRBV27 and TRBJ2-2, with a tentative D call TRBD1 (6 bases). The CDR3 runs to 17 residues. V lost 4 bases and J 0 bases, leaving 15 bases between the germline ends. Looked up from germline, CDR1 is MNHEY and CDR2 is SMNVEV (reference sequence).

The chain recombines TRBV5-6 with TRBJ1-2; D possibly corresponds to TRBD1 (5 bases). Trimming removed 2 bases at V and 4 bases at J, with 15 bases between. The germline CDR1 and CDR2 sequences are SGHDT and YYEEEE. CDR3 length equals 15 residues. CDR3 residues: CASSLPRVRAYGYTF. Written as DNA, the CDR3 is TGTGCCAGCAGCTTACCCAGGGTGAGAGCCTATGGCTACACCTTC.

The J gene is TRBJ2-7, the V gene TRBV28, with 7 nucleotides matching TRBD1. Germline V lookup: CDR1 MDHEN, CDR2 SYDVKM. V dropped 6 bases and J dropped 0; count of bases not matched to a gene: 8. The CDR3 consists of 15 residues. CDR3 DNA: TGTGCCAGCAGCTTAACAGGGGCCAGCTCCTACGAGCAGTACTTC. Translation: CASSLTGASSYEQYF.

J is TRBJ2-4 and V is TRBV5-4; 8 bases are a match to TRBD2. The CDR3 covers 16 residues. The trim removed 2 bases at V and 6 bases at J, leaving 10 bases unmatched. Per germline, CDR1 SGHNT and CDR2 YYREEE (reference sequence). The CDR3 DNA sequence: TGTGCCAGCAGCTTCGGGGGGGCGGACTTCAGAAACATTCAGTACTTC. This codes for CASSFGGADFRNIQYF.

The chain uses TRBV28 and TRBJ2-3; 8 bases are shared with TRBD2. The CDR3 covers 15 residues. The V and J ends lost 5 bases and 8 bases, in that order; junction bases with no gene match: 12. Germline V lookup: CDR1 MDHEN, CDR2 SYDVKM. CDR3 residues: CASSSGSGGGGTQYF. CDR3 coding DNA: TGTGCCAGCAGTAGCGGGAGTGGGGGAGGAGGTACGCAGTATTTT.

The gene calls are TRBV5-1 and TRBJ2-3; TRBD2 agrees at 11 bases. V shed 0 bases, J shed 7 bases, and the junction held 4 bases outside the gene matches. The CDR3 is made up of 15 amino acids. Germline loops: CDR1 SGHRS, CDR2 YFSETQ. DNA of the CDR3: TGCGCCAGCAGCTTGGGACTAGCGGGACCTAATACGCAGTATTTT. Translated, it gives CASSLGLAGPNTQYF.

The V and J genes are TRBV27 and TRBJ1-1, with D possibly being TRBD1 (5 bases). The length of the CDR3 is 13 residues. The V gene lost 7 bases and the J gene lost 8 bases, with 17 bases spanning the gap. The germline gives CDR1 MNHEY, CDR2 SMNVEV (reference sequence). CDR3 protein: CASISWGGGEAFF. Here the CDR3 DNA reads TGTGCCAGCATCTCCTGGGGTGGGGGGGAAGCTTTCTTT.

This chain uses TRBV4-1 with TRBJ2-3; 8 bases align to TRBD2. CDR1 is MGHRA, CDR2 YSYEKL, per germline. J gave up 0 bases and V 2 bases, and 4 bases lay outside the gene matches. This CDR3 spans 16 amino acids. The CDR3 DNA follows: TGCGCCAGCAGCCAACCAGCGGGAGCTAGCACAGATACGCAGTATTTT. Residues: CASSQPAGASTDTQYF.

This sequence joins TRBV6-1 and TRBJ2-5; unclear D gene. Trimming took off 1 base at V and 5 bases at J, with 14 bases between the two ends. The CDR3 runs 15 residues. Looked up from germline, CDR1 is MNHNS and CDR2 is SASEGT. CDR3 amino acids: CASSEVLDWSETQYF. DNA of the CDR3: TGTGCCAGCAGTGAAGTGCTAGACTGGTCGGAGACCCAGTACTTC.

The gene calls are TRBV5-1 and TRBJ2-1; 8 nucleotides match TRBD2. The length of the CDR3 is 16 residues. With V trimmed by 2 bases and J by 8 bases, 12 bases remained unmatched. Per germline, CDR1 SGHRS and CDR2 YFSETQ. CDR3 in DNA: TGCGCCAGCAGCTTCGGTCTAGCGGGTAGGACAGATGAGCAGTTCTTC. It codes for CASSFGLAGRTDEQFF.

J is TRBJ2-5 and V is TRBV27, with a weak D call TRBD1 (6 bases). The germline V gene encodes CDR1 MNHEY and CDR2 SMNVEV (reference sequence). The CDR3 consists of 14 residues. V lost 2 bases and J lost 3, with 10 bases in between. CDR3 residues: CASSLRQGKETQYF. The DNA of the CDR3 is TGTGCCAGCAGTTTACGTCAGGGGAAAGAGACCCAGTACTTC.

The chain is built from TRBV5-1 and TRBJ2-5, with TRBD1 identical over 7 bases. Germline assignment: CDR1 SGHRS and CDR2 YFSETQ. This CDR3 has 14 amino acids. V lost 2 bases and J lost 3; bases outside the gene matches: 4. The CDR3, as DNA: TGCGCCAGCAGCTTACCACAGGGGAAAGAGACCCAGTACTTC. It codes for CASSLPQGKETQYF. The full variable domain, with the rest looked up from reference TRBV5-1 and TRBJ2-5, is KAGVTQTPRYLIKTRGQQVTLSCSPISGHRSVSWYQQTPGQGLQFLFEYFSETQRNKGNFPGRFSGRQFSNSRSEMNVSTLELGDSALYLCASSLPQGKETQYFGPGTRLLVL.

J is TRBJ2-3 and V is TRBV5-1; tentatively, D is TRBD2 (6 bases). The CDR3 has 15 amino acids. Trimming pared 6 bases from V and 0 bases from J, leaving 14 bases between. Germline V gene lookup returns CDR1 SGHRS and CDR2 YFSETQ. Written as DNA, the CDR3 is TGCGCCAGCAAACGGAGGGCCGGGAGCACAGATACGCAGTATTTT. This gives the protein CASKRRAGSTDTQYF.

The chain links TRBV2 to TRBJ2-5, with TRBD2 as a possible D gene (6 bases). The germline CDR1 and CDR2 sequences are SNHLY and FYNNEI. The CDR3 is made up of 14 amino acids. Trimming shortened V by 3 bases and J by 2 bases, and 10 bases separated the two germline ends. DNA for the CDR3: TGTGCCAGCAGTGACCAGGGACTTCAAGAGACCCAGTACTTC. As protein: CASSDQGLQETQYF.

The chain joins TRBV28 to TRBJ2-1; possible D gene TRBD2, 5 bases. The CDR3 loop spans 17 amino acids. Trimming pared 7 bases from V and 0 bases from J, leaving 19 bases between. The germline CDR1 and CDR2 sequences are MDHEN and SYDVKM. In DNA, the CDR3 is TGTGCCAGCACTATCGCCCGGGGTCCGAGCTCCTACAATGAGCAGTTCTTC. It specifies CASTIARGPSSYNEQFF.

CDR3 sequence: CASRTGGLGNTIYF. In DNA, the CDR3 is TGTGCCAGCCGTACCGGGGGATTAGGAAACACCATATATTTT. This chain links TRBV7-9 with TRBJ1-3, with TRBD1 as a possible D gene (5 bases). V dropped 8 bases and J dropped 4 bases, with 15 bases sitting between them. Germline V CDR1 and CDR2: SEHNR, FQNEAQ (reference sequence). The CDR3 totals 14 residues.

The CDR3 reads CASSSPDRSSGRKTQYF. CDR3 bases: TGTGCTAGTTCCAGCCCGGACCGCTCTAGCGGGAGAAAGACCCAGTACTTC. The chain recombines TRBV12-5 with TRBJ2-5, with TRBD2 matching 10 bases. Germline-derived CDR1 and CDR2 are LGHNT and FRNRAP. V gave up 8 bases and J gave up 6 bases; unmatched junction bases: 18. This CDR3 contains 17 residues.

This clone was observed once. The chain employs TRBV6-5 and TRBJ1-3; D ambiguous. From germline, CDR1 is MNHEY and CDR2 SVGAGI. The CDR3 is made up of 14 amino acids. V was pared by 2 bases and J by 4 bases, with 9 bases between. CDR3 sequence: CASSYSFAGNTIYF. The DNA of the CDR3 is TGTGCCAGCAGTTACAGCTTTGCGGGAAACACCATATATTTT.

Here the CDR3 DNA reads TGCAGCGTTACTGACAGGGGCCCAGCTGGAAACACCATATATTTT. It is translated as CSVTDRGPAGNTIYF. The chain employs TRBV29-1 and TRBJ1-3; 8 bases match TRBD1. Trimming removed 5 bases from V and 2 bases from J; junction bases left unmatched: 8. Germline V gives CDR1 SQVTM, CDR2 ANQGSEA. This CDR3 is built from 15 residues.